These 21 T cell receptor beta chains originate from one sample sequenced in a study of T-cell reconstitution after alpha-beta-depleted transplantation in children (dated by TCRdb to about 2016). Taken with the paper, the label for treatment or condition translates to: allogeneic hematopoietic cell transplantation with graft depleted of TCRalphabeta T cells and CD19 B cells. Library construction relied on PCR. Reads for this sample came from an Illumina HiSeq 2500. Molecular barcoding was employed in the preparation of TCR libraries, with unique molecular identifiers being used to normalize TCRbeta repertoire quantification. The raw public reads went through TCRdb reprocessing: fastp at Q25, MiXCR clone calling, in-frame beta chains kept. Entries that share a CDR3 protein sequence are merged under the most common genes and DNA. Here the sample has 670,000 or so distinct CDR3 sequences; 13% occur a single time. Jointly, the top ten make up roughly 0.77% of the sample.

The sample was PBMCs, taken before TCRalphabeta/CD19-depleted stem cell transplant. The receptors originated from a girl aged 2-10 years with congenital amegakaryocytic thrombocytopenia, due to receive a stem cell transplant.

The sample holds many counts of this clonotype. The chain uses TRBV12-3 or TRBV12-4 and TRBJ1-5; maybe TRBD1 (6 bases). The V gene lost 3 bases and the J gene lost 1 base, with 16 bases spanning the gap. CDR3 length equals 17 residues. Here the CDR3 reads CASSFSGARMSNQPQHF. In nucleotides, the CDR3 is TGTGCCAGCAGTTTTTCGGGGGCCCGGATGAGCAATCAGCCCCAGCATTTT.

This clonotype appeared once. V and J are TRBV7-2 and TRBJ1-4, with D uncertain. Germline values: CDR1 SGHTA, CDR2 FQGNSA. The germline V and J ends were trimmed by 1 base and 5 bases, with 14 bases remaining between them. This CDR3 comprises 16 residues. The CDR3 sequence: CASSLEAGPWNEKLFF. As DNA, the CDR3 is TGTGCCAGCAGCTTAGAAGCTGGACCATGGAATGAAAAACTGTTTTTT. Together with reference TRBV7-2 and TRBJ1-4, the CDR3 gives the full variable domain: GAGVSQSPSNKVTEKGKDVELRCDPISGHTALYWYRQSLGQGLEFLIYFQGNSAPDKSGLPSDRFSAERTGGSVSTLTIQRTQQEDSAVYLCASSLEAGPWNEKLFFGSGTQLSVL.

This clonotype occurred many times. The chain uses TRBV24-1 and TRBJ2-1, with D tentatively TRBD2 (5 bases). Trimming left V 6 bases short and J 4 bases short, with 12 bases between. Germline lookup yields CDR1 KGHDR and CDR2 SFDVKD. CDR3 size: 14 residues. CDR3 coding DNA: TGTGCCACCAGTCCAGCGGTGAGTTACAATGAGCAGTTCTTC. It is translated as CATSPAVSYNEQFF.

The genes are TRBV10-3 and TRBJ1-1, with D tentatively TRBD1 (5 bases). The CDR3 spans 14 residues. The V and J ends lost 2 bases and 1 base respectively, with 8 bases between them. Per the germline V gene, CDR1 is ENHRY and CDR2 is SYGVKD. The CDR3 is CAISEGGKNTEAFF. In DNA form, the CDR3 reads TGTGCCATCAGTGAGGGGGGAAAGAACACTGAAGCTTTCTTT.

This clonotype was observed many times. The chain joins TRBV29-1 to TRBJ2-1; 11 bases agree with TRBD2. CDR1 is SQVTM, CDR2 ANQGSEA, per germline. CDR3 length: 14 amino acids. V trimming: 5 bases; J trimming: 4 bases; junction bases outside the gene matches: 4. The CDR3 loop is CSVITSGSYNEQFF. The CDR3 nucleotides read TGCAGCGTTATCACTAGCGGGAGTTACAATGAGCAGTTCTTC.

This clonotype showed up just a few times. The rearrangement joins TRBV28 to TRBJ2-7; D is perhaps TRBD2 (5 bases). This CDR3 has 16 amino acids. Germline CDR1 MDHEN, CDR2 SYDVKM. V was clipped by 6 bases and J by 2 bases, with 20 bases between them. The CDR3 here is CASSLLGGIGTYEQYF. CDR3 DNA sequence: TGTGCCAGCAGCCTCCTAGGAGGAATTGGGACCTACGAGCAGTACTTC.

At least ten counts were recorded for this clonotype. The chain uses TRBV5-1 and TRBJ1-5; D uncertain. CDR1 is SGHRS, CDR2 YFSETQ, per germline. This CDR3 spans 13 amino acids. Trimming left V 7 bases short and J 5 bases short, with 13 bases between. DNA of the CDR3: TGCGCCAGCTCCCCCGGGATTGATCAGCCCCAGCATTTT. Its translation: CASSPGIDQPQHF.

The sample holds many counts of this clonotype. The chain uses TRBV12-3 or TRBV12-4 and TRBJ2-3; D not certain. V was pared by 2 bases and J by 4 bases, with 7 bases between. CDR3 length equals 13 residues. Here the CDR3 DNA reads TGTGCCAGCAGTTTACCAGCCTCAGATACGCAGTATTTT. Translating gives CASSLPASDTQYF.

This clonotype was counted at least ten times. V usage is TRBV6-1 and J usage is TRBJ1-5; D gene unclear. This CDR3 is built from 14 residues. CDR1 MNHNS and CDR2 SASEGT come from the germline V gene. The germline V and J ends were trimmed by 8 bases and 4 bases, with 15 bases remaining between them. CDR3 sequence reads: CASSPGGSNQPQHF. CDR3 nucleotides: TGTGCCAGCTCCCCCGGAGGGTCAAATCAGCCCCAGCATTTT.

The V and J genes are TRBV7-9 and TRBJ2-1; no reliable D call. Trimming took off 3 bases at V and 3 bases at J, with 6 bases between the two ends. The germline V gene has CDR1 SEHNR and CDR2 FQNEAQ (reference sequence). The CDR3 has 13 residues. The CDR3 sequence is CASSLSYYNEQFF. CDR3 bases: TGTGCCAGCAGCTTGAGCTACTACAATGAGCAGTTCTTC.

J is TRBJ2-2 and V is TRBV5-8; the D gene is possibly TRBD1 (6 bases). CDR3 length equals 17 residues. With 5 bases removed from V and 3 bases from J, the gap between germline ends came to 20 bases. The germline CDR1 and CDR2 sequences are SGHTS and YDEGEE. CDR3 protein: CASSPDRTGLDTGELFF. The DNA for the CDR3 is TGTGCCAGCAGTCCAGACAGGACGGGGCTGGACACCGGGGAGCTGTTTTTT.

This clonotype was counted only a few times. The chain links TRBV2 to TRBJ2-3, with a weak D call TRBD2 (5 bases). The germline V gene encodes CDR1 SNHLY and CDR2 FYNNEI. Trimming took off 2 bases at V and 2 bases at J, with 11 bases between the two ends. This CDR3 is 15 amino acids long. Here the CDR3 DNA reads TGTGCCAGCAGTGAACCAATCGGGATCACAGATACGCAGTATTTT. It is translated as CASSEPIGITDTQYF.

In this sample, this clonotype turned up many times. V usage is TRBV15 and J usage is TRBJ1-2, with D maybe TRBD1 (5 bases). Germline V gene sequence: CDR1 LNHNV, CDR2 YYDKDF (reference sequence). This CDR3 region has 15 residues. V shed 4 bases and J shed 2 bases, with 14 bases lying between them. The CDR3 region has the DNA TGTGCCACCAGCATCGGTGGCAGGGAAAACTATGGCTACACCTTC. Protein sequence: CATSIGGRENYGYTF.

The gene calls are TRBV20-1 and TRBJ1-2; D remains ambiguous. Trimming removed 0 bases at V and 7 bases at J, with 6 bases between. The length of the CDR3 is 11 residues. Germline CDR1 reads DFQATT; CDR2 reads SNEGSKA (reference sequence). The CDR3 DNA is TGCAGTGCTAGAGATTTGCGTGGCTACACCTTC. Its protein product is CSARDLRGYTF.

V is TRBV5-1 and J is TRBJ2-7; 14 bases are a match to TRBD2. The junction had 2 bases not matched to a gene; V was cut back by 4 bases and J by 5 bases. CDR3 length: 14 amino acids. Germline V CDR1 and CDR2: SGHRS, YFSETQ. The CDR3 nucleotides are TGCGCCAGCAGCCGGACTAGCGGGAGGAACGAGCAGTACTTC. Its protein product is CASSRTSGRNEQYF.

This clonotype was observed many times. The rearrangement links TRBV5-1 to TRBJ1-1; D is undetermined. V lost 0 bases and J lost 8, with 8 bases in between. The CDR3 extends over 12 amino acids. Germline V gives CDR1 SGHRS, CDR2 YFSETQ. The CDR3 coding sequence is TGCGCCAGCAGCTTGGTGGCGGGAGAAGCTTTCTTT. Protein: CASSLVAGEAFF. Filled out from reference TRBV5-1 and TRBJ1-1, the complete variable domain reads KAGVTQTPRYLIKTRGQQVTLSCSPISGHRSVSWYQQTPGQGLQFLFEYFSETQRNKGNFPGRFSGRQFSNSRSEMNVSTLELGDSALYLCASSLVAGEAFFGQGTRLTVV.

The table lists this clonotype with many counts. The chain carries TRBV6-5 and TRBJ2-7; D is ambiguous. The CDR3 loop spans 14 amino acids. The V end was cut by 0 bases, the J end by 3 bases, with 9 bases between. CDR1 and CDR2 (germline): MNHEY, SVGAGI. This CDR3 reads CASSYSTPIYEQYF. In DNA form, the CDR3 reads TGTGCCAGCAGTTACTCGACCCCCATCTACGAGCAGTACTTC.

In its sample, this clonotype was seen a few times. This chain joins TRBV29-1 and TRBJ2-6; no reliable D call. CDR1 is SQVTM, CDR2 ANQGSEA, per germline. Trimming shortened V by 5 bases and J by 2 bases, and 7 bases separated the two germline ends. This CDR3 spans 13 amino acids. CDR3 amino acids: CSVIPAGANVLTF. CDR3 nucleotides: TGCAGCGTTATACCAGCTGGGGCCAACGTCCTGACTTTC.

This rearrangement joins TRBV11-2 to TRBJ1-2; TRBD1 agrees at 7 bases. This CDR3 comprises 15 residues. Germline CDR1 reads SGHAT; CDR2 reads FQNNGV. V shed 0 bases, J shed 6 bases, and the junction held 7 bases outside the gene matches. CDR3 DNA sequence: TGTGCCAGCAGCTTAGAAGGGGGCGCAGAGGATGGCTACACCTTC. It yields the protein CASSLEGGAEDGYTF.

This chain connects TRBV27 to TRBJ2-1; the D gene is possibly TRBD2 (5 bases). CDR3 length: 16 amino acids. Deletions cut 1 base from V and 0 bases from J, with 10 bases between. Germline V gene data show CDR1 as MNHEY and CDR2 as SMNVEV (reference sequence). Here the CDR3 DNA reads TGTGCCAGCAGTTTATACGGGGTGAGCTCCTACAATGAGCAGTTCTTC. This encodes CASSLYGVSSYNEQFF.

This clonotype occurred many times. The rearrangement joins TRBV5-1 to TRBJ2-1, with D uncertain. The germline gives CDR1 SGHRS, CDR2 YFSETQ. The ends were cut back, 4 bases at V and 7 bases at J, with 9 bases in the middle. This CDR3 spans 12 amino acids. In nucleotides, the CDR3 is TGCGCCAGCAGCCGATCATCGAATGAGCAGTTCTTC. Protein product: CASSRSSNEQFF.